This T cell receptor (beta chain) was captured by sequencing in a study of CD8 T cells in Susac syndrome. An amount of RNA that ranged from about 0.45 to 1 ug was reverse transcribed with random hexamers. MiXCR, applied by TCRdb to the immunoSEQ multiplex PCR reads, yields one record per CDR3 protein. The sample contains roughly 120,000 distinct CDR3 sequences, approximately 94% of which appear only once. The table lists this clonotype with a count of one. This clonotype was obtained from a human donor in good health. The sequenced sample was CD4+ T cells from PBMCs.

For the CDR3, the DNA is TGTGCCAGCAGCTCCCTAGCGGGGTACACCGGGGAGCTGTTTTTT. It translates to CASSSLAGYTGELFF. The rearrangement links TRBV7-3 to TRBJ2-2, with 9 bases that match TRBD2. The germline V gene encodes CDR1 SGHTA and CDR2 FQGTGA. V dropped 4 bases and J dropped 3; count of bases not matched to a gene: 3. The length of the CDR3 is 15 residues.